These 11 T cell receptor beta chains share one sample of origin, sequenced in a study of CD8 T cells in ankylosing spondylitis. One entry per CDR3 protein results from TCRdb running MiXCR on the 5' RACE reads. The repertoire holds 310,000 or so distinct CDR3 sequences, with around 18% as singletons. Input material: blood, either unsorted or a sorted T cell fraction (not recorded which). These receptors all come from a male donor with ankylosing spondylitis or in good health (not recorded which).

The CDR3 coding sequence is TGTGCCAGCAGTCGCCACCCAGGGTACGAGCAGTACGTC. Protein: CASSRHPGYEQYV. The genes are TRBV6-1 and TRBJ2-7, with a tentative D call TRBD1 (5 bases). Germline CDR1 and CDR2: MNHNS and SASEGT. The CDR3 totals 13 residues. With 5 bases removed from V and 4 bases from J, the gap between germline ends came to 12 bases.

This chain connects TRBV21-1 to TRBJ1-5. TRBV21-1 is a documented pseudogene. The CDR3 loop spans 17 amino acids. The DNA for the CDR3 is TGTGCCAGCAGCAAATATGGTAGGCGCGGCAGGGGTCAGCCCCAGCATTTT. It yields the protein CASSKYGRRGRGQPQHF.

Only a few counts were recorded for this clonotype. The rearrangement links TRBV19 to TRBJ2-1, with D uncertain. The CDR3 is 16 amino acids. V lost 4 bases and J lost 0, with 13 bases in between. CDR1 LNHDA and CDR2 SQIVND come from the germline V gene (reference sequence). The CDR3 reads CASSNKAINSYNEQFF. As DNA, the CDR3 is TGTGCCAGTAGTAACAAGGCAATAAACTCCTACAATGAGCAGTTCTTC.

The sample holds a few counts of this clonotype. J is TRBJ1-4 and V is TRBV12-3 or TRBV12-4; TRBD1 is a possible D gene (5 bases). V lost 6 bases, J lost 8 bases, and 19 bases lay in between. CDR3 length: 15 amino acids. The CDR3, as DNA: TGTGCCAGCAGCCCGGGGACTCGCGAGGGGGAAAAACTGTTTTTT. This gives the protein CASSPGTREGEKLFF.

This chain connects TRBV7-9 to TRBJ2-3; 14 nucleotides agree with TRBD2. Germline loops: CDR1 SEHNR, CDR2 FQNEAQ (reference sequence). This CDR3 has 17 residues. The ends lost 1 base at V and 2 bases at J; junction bases unmatched: 2. CDR3 DNA sequence: TGTGCCAGCAGCTTAGGGGGACTAGCGGGAGCCACAGATACGCAGTATTTT. Residues: CASSLGGLAGATDTQYF.

The chain has TRBV7-9 and TRBJ2-5, with D possibly being TRBD2 (6 bases). Deletions cut 4 bases from V and 3 bases from J, with 12 bases between. The CDR3 contains 14 residues. The V gene's germline CDR1 is SEHNR and CDR2 FQNEAQ (reference sequence). The DNA for the CDR3 is TGTGCCAGCAGCTCCAGGAGGGGCGAAGAGACCCAGTACTTC. This translates into CASSSRRGEETQYF.

This clonotype occurred a few times. This chain links TRBV6-2 or TRBV6-3 with TRBJ1-2, with 8 bases fitting TRBD1. J gave up 2 bases and V 5 bases, and 1 base lay outside the gene matches. The CDR3 length is 13 residues. The germline CDR1 and CDR2 sequences are MNHEY and SVGEGT. The chain's CDR3 is CASSRTGNYGYTF. The CDR3, as DNA: TGTGCCAGCAGTCGGACAGGGAACTATGGCTACACCTTC.

In regard to this clonotype: One end of the junction does not line up with germline, which may come from a read error. This chain joins TRBV11-2 and TRBJ2-3, with TRBD2 identical over 8 bases. This CDR3 comprises 13 residues. CDR1 and CDR2 (germline): SGHAT, FQNNGV. DNA of the CDR3: TGTGCCAGCAGCTTAGATCCGCGGGGGGTCCCCCTTTTT. This sequence encodes CASSLDPRGVPLF.

A note on this clonotype: One end of the junction does not line up with germline, which may come from a read error. This chain uses TRBV12-5 with TRBJ2-3; D is ambiguous. Germline V gene lookup returns CDR1 LGHNT and CDR2 FRNRAP. The CDR3 sequence is 14 residues long. CDR3 nucleotide sequence: TGTGCTAGTAGTTTAGGGCTGCACGGGGATACGCAGTATTTT. Amino acid sequence: CASSLGLHGDTQYF.

This chain joins TRBV5-1 and TRBJ2-3; 10 positions match TRBD2. Germline assignment: CDR1 SGHRS and CDR2 YFSETQ. This CDR3 has 15 amino acids. Unmatched junction bases numbered 8, after V lost 4 bases and J lost 6 bases. The CDR3 DNA follows: TGCGCCAGCAGCCCGGGACTAGCGTATTCTGATACGCAGTATTTT. It translates to CASSPGLAYSDTQYF. Full variable domain (outside the CDR3, taken from reference TRBV5-1 and TRBJ2-3): KAGVTQTPRYLIKTRGQQVTLSCSPISGHRSVSWYQQTPGQGLQFLFEYFSETQRNKGNFPGRFSGRQFSNSRSEMNVSTLELGDSALYLCASSPGLAYSDTQYFGPGTRLTVL.

V is TRBV20-1 and J is TRBJ2-7; 7 nucleotides line up with TRBD1. V lost 2 bases to trimming and J lost 5 bases; unmatched junction nucleotides: 6. The CDR3 runs 13 residues. Germline V gives CDR1 DFQATT, CDR2 SNEGSKA (reference sequence). As DNA, the CDR3 is TGCAGTGCTAGATTTCAGGGGGAAAACGAGCAGTACGTC. Encoded protein: CSARFQGENEQYV.